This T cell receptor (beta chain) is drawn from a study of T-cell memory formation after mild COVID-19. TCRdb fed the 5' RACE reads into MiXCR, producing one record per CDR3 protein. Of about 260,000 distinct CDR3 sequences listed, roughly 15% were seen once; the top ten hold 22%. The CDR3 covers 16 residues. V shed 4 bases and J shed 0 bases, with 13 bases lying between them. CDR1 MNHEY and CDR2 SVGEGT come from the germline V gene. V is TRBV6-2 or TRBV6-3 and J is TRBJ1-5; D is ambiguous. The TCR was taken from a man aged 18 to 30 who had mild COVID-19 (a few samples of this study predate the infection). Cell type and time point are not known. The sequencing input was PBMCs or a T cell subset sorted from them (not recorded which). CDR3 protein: CASSSGTAYSNQPQHF. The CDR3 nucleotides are TGTGCCAGCAGTTCCGGAACGGCTTATAGCAATCAGCCCCAGCATTTT.